These T cell receptor beta chains were read from a single sample in a study of spatial heterogeneity in lung cancer. One entry per CDR3 protein results from TCRdb running MiXCR on the 5' RACE reads. The data contain 39,000 or so distinct CDR3 sequences, about 10% of them singletons. The input for sequencing was PBMCs, taken at follow-up. These receptors were collected from a female donor with early-stage non-small cell lung cancer. Both conserved end residues are part of each CDR3. A D gene is named only where the DNA matches it firmly. Only part of the rows carry a size: once, few, many, or a class if the clone is expanded.

NA	NA	TRBJ2-7	TRBV28	CASSPPPHYEQYF	TGTGCCAGCAGCCCCCCCCCGCACTACGAGCAGTACTTC
few	TRBD2	TRBJ2-1	TRBV11-3	CASSANRTSGGPILYNEQFF	TGTGCCAGCAGCGCTAACCGGACTAGCGGGGGGCCTATCCTCTACAATGAGCAGTTCTTC
medium-sized	NA	TRBJ2-7	TRBV12-3/TRBV12-4	CASSFGAVYEQYF	TGTGCCAGCAGTTTCGGCGCTGTCTACGAGCAGTACTTC
few	TRBD1	TRBJ1-1	TRBV6-5	CASSRTGGAVGTEAFF	TGTGCCAGCAGCCGGACAGGGGGCGCGGTGGGCACTGAAGCTTTCTTT
few	TRBD2	TRBJ2-7	TRBV7-2	CASSLFGLAGGLSSYEQYF	TGTGCCAGCAGCCTTTTCGGGCTAGCGGGGGGCTTAAGCTCCTACGAGCAGTACTTC
many	TRBD1	TRBJ1-5	TRBV18	CASSPSGGPQHF	TGTGCCAGCTCACCGTCAGGGGGTCCCCAGCATTTT
medium-sized	NA	TRBJ1-5	TRBV6-2/TRBV6-3	CASGLWPQHF	TGTGCCAGCGGGTTGTGGCCCCAGCATTTT
few	TRBD2	TRBJ2-1	TRBV28	CASSLLYGGGAENEQFF	TGTGCCAGCAGTTTGCTCTATGGCGGGGGGGCGGAAAATGAGCAGTTCTTC
many	NA	TRBJ2-2	TRBV12-5	CASGLDPQGGELFF	TGTGCTAGTGGTTTGGACCCCCAAGGTGGGGAGCTGTTTTTT
NA	TRBD1	TRBJ2-5	TRBV19	CASSVPGQQHQETQYF	TGTGCCAGTAGTGTTCCGGGACAGCAACACCAAGAGACCCAGTACTTC
many	NA	TRBJ2-7	TRBV20-1	CSASPEEGQYF	TGCAGTGCTTCGCCCGAGGAGGGGCAGTACTTC
NA	NA	TRBJ1-4	TRBV7-9	CASSPRGSDEKLFF	TGTGCCAGCAGCCCTCGAGGCTCGGATGAAAAACTGTTTTTT
NA	TRBD1	TRBJ2-3	TRBV5-1	CASSTGDRTSTDTQYF	TGCGCCAGCAGCACGGGGGACAGGACGAGCACAGATACGCAGTATTTT
many	NA	TRBJ2-1	TRBV2	CASSADPSSYNEQFF	TGTGCCAGCAGCGCGGACCCGAGCTCCTACAATGAGCAGTTCTTC
NA	NA	TRBJ2-7	TRBV6-2/TRBV6-3	CASSPFRAEQYF	TGTGCCAGCAGCCCTTTTAGGGCCGAGCAGTACTTC
NA	TRBD1	TRBJ2-3	TRBV4-1	CASSLAGTGRADTQYF	TGCGCCAGCAGCCTTGCCGGGACAGGGAGGGCAGATACGCAGTATTTT
few	NA	TRBJ1-1	TRBV11-1	CASSSDSRYTEAFF	TGTGCCAGCAGCTCCGACAGCAGGTACACTGAAGCTTTCTTT
NA	NA	TRBJ1-2	TRBV7-9	CASSPSFYGYTF	TGTGCCAGCAGCCCCTCCTTCTATGGCTACACCTTC
many	TRBD1	TRBJ1-1	TRBV11-2	CASSSRTGVEAFF	TGTGCCAGCAGCTCCCGGACAGGAGTTGAAGCTTTCTTT
medium-sized	TRBD1	TRBJ2-1	TRBV24-1	CATSETGGFDEQFF	TGTGCCACCAGTGAAACAGGGGGCTTCGATGAGCAGTTCTTC
few	TRBD1	TRBJ2-1	TRBV6-2/TRBV6-3	CASRGDRGYEQFF	TGTGCCAGCAGGGGGGACAGGGGCTATGAGCAGTTCTTC
many	NA	TRBJ1-1	TRBV29-1	CSVEEQGNTEAFF	TGCAGCGTTGAAGAACAGGGTAACACTGAAGCTTTCTTT
many	TRBD1	TRBJ1-6	TRBV7-2	CASSQTGVNSPLHF	TGTGCCAGCAGCCAGACAGGGGTTAATTCACCCCTCCACTTT
few	NA	TRBJ2-7	TRBV28	CASRDTLLQYF	TGTGCCAGCCGGGACACCCTTTTGCAGTACTTC
many	NA	TRBJ2-5	TRBV7-2	CASSLVGGETQYF	TGTGCCAGCAGCTTAGTGGGCGGAGAGACCCAGTACTTC
many	NA	TRBJ2-5	TRBV29-1	CSVARLSQETQYF	TGCAGCGTCGCACGACTGAGCCAAGAGACCCAGTACTTC
many	NA	TRBJ2-3	TRBV18	CASSPIGSSANTQYF	TGTGCCAGCTCACCAATCGGGAGCTCAGCTAATACGCAGTATTTT
NA	NA	TRBJ2-7	TRBV5-6	CASSSGEGWTYEQYF	TGTGCCAGCAGCTCAGGGGAGGGGTGGACCTACGAGCAGTACTTC
many	TRBD1	TRBJ1-2	TRBV27	CASGAWTGPPTNYGYTF	TGTGCCAGCGGCGCCTGGACAGGGCCACCAACTAACTATGGCTACACCTTC
NA	TRBD1	TRBJ1-1	TRBV4-1	CASSQRQGYTEAFF	TGCGCCAGCAGCCAAAGACAGGGTTACACTGAAGCTTTCTTT
many	TRBD2	TRBJ2-7	TRBV20-1	CSAPLAGGTYEQYF	TGCAGTGCGCCTCTAGCGGGGGGAACCTACGAGCAGTACTTC
many	NA	TRBJ1-1	TRBV10-3	CAISVKANTEAFF	TGTGCCATCAGTGTAAAGGCGAACACTGAAGCTTTCTTT
few	NA	TRBJ2-7	TRBV2	CASSEEGGASDEQYF	TGTGCCAGCAGTGAAGAGGGGGGGGCGTCCGACGAGCAGTACTTC
many	TRBD1	TRBJ1-2	TRBV7-2	CASSPTGAYGYTF	TGTGCCAGCAGCCCGACAGGGGCCTATGGCTACACCTTC
many	NA	TRBJ2-7	TRBV13	CASSPGTMRDEQYF	TGTGCCAGCAGCCCCGGGACAATGAGGGACGAGCAGTACTTC
NA	NA	TRBJ1-5	TRBV5-6	CASSLGPTNQPQHF	TGTGCCAGCAGCTTGGGACCGACTAATCAGCCCCAGCATTTT